Listed below are T cell receptor beta chains from one sample, sequenced in a study of HIV-infected patients and healthy controls. TCRdb re-called the 5' RACE reads through MiXCR, storing one row per CDR3 protein. The sample consists of roughly 13,000 distinct CDR3 sequences, 12% of them appearing once. Sequencing used blood, obtained during antiretroviral therapy. The source of these receptors is an adult with HIV infection. The donor label of this sample is uncertain. Both conserved end residues are part of each CDR3. The D gene is left open where the match is weak. Size is stated for part of the rows, as once, few or many counts, or as a class when the clone is expanded.

v_gene	abundance	j_gene	d_gene	CDR3nt	CDR3aa
TRBV20-1	few	TRBJ2-5	NA	TGCAGTGCTAGAGAGGTGTCTAGCGTAGAGACCCAGTACTTC	CSAREVSSVETQYF
TRBV2	medium-sized	TRBJ2-2	TRBD2	TGTGCCAGCAACTTCCCGCCAGCGGGGGAAGCGAACACCGGGGAGCTGTTTTTT	CASNFPPAGEANTGELFF
TRBV5-1	many	TRBJ2-7	NA	TGCGCCAGCACGTTGGGGGCCACGGGCTCCGAGCAGTACTTC	CASTLGATGSEQYF
TRBV3-1	many	TRBJ2-5	TRBD1	TGTGCCAGCAGCCAAGGTTTTTCCAGGGGGAAGACCCAGTACTTC	CASSQGFSRGKTQYF
TRBV12-3/TRBV12-4	many	TRBJ2-7	NA	TGTGCCAGCAGTTTCGGAGGGTACGAGCAGTACTTC	CASSFGGYEQYF
TRBV12-3/TRBV12-4	NA	TRBJ1-2	NA	TGTGCCAGCAGTTTAGAGGACAGATATGGCTACACCTTC	CASSLEDRYGYTF
TRBV7-9	many	TRBJ1-6	NA	TGTGCCAGCAGCTGGGCAAATAATTCACCCCTCCACTTT	CASSWANNSPLHF
TRBV3-1	NA	TRBJ2-2	TRBD1	TGTGCCAGCAGCCTACGACAGGGGGTTACCGGGGAGCTGTTTTTT	CASSLRQGVTGELFF
TRBV7-9	NA	TRBJ2-3	NA	TGTGCCAGCAGCCTTTGGGAAACACCTAACACAGATACGCAGTATTTT	CASSLWETPNTDTQYF
TRBV4-1	few	TRBJ1-1	NA	TGCGCCAGCAGCCAAGAATGGAGGGGTGCGAGTACTGAAGCTTTCTTT	CASSQEWRGASTEAFF
TRBV7-6	NA	TRBJ2-1	TRBD2	TGTGCCAGCAGCTTAGTTGCTAGCGGGAGCCATAACAATGAGCAGTTCTTC	CASSLVASGSHNNEQFF
TRBV15	NA	TRBJ1-5	TRBD1	TGTGCCACCAGCAGAGACGACAGGGGACGTCAGCCCCAGCATTTT	CATSRDDRGRQPQHF
TRBV20-1	many	TRBJ2-1	TRBD2	TGCAGTGCTAGAGATCTGGCGGGGGGGCGCAATGAGCAGTTCTTC	CSARDLAGGRNEQFF
TRBV20-1	few	TRBJ2-7	NA	TGCAGTGCCGCTGTAAGCAGACGGAACTACGAGCAGTACTTC	CSAAVSRRNYEQYF
TRBV3-1	many	TRBJ1-6	TRBD1	TGTGCCAGCAGCCAGGGGACAGGGGCCATCGCTAGTTATTCACCCCTCCACTTT	CASSQGTGAIASYSPLHF
TRBV28	NA	TRBJ2-3	NA	TGTGCCAGCAGTACCCGACCGGACGCCACAGATACGCAGTATTTT	CASSTRPDATDTQYF